The entry below gives a single TCR beta chain sequence along with its context. The record originates from a study of neoadjuvant anti-PD-1 for oral cavity cancer. Sequencing used immunoSEQ multiplex PCR; TCRdb keeps in-frame clones, though not all of them. This table has 14,000 or so clones, around 62% appearing once. The CDR3 has 13 amino acids. The germline gives CDR1 MNHNS, CDR2 SASEGT. V was shortened by 7 bases and J by 3 bases, with 13 bases between the two germline ends. Material: PBMCs, obtained before nivolumab (anti-PD-1) treatment. The chain carries TRBV6-1 and TRBJ2-7, with a weak D call TRBD1 (5 bases). This receptor was taken from a person aged 40 to 85 with oral cavity squamous cell carcinoma. The CDR3: CASTTGVYYEQYF. DNA of the CDR3: TGTGCCAGCACTACAGGAGTATACTACGAGCAGTACTTC.